These 29 T cell receptor beta chains were sequenced from one sample in a study of shared clonotypes between healthy human individuals. Sequenced by immunoSEQ multiplex PCR; TCRdb stores in-frame clones only, minus some. This repertoire shows some 2,000,000 clones, more than 90% found once; its top ten account for more than 0.1%. Specimen: naive CD4+ T cells sorted from blood. Subset defined: CD45RA+ positively selected. The receptors shown here come from a man between 18 and 35 years old in good health.

The chain uses TRBV28 and TRBJ2-7; D gene unclear. Per the germline V gene, CDR1 is MDHEN and CDR2 is SYDVKM. The CDR3 sequence is 12 residues long. The germline V and J ends were trimmed by 2 bases and 7 bases, with 9 bases remaining between them. The CDR3 here is CASSLGQLEQYF. As DNA, the CDR3 is TGTGCCAGCAGTTTAGGTCAGTTAGAGCAGTACTTC.

In regard to this clone: The sample has other DNA sequences that encode this CDR3 too. V and J are TRBV18 and TRBJ1-1; D unresolved. The CDR3 loop spans 14 amino acids. Germline assignment: CDR1 KGHSH and CDR2 LQKENI. V lost 0 bases to trimming and J lost 6 bases, with 11 bases between them. CDR3 sequence reads: CASSPPNLGPEAFF. Written as DNA, the CDR3 is TGTGCCAGCTCACCACCAAACCTAGGGCCTGAAGCTTTCTTT.

This chain joins TRBV30 and TRBJ1-5, with D hard to call. CDR3 length equals 16 residues. Germline-derived CDR1 and CDR2 are GTSNPN and SVGIG (reference sequence). The V end lost 1 base, the J end lost 0 bases, and 13 bases lay between the germline ends. The CDR3 spells CAWSGQGQYSNQPQHF. The CDR3 nucleotides read TGTGCCTGGAGTGGACAAGGCCAGTATAGCAATCAGCCCCAGCATTTT. The variable domain in full, completed from reference TRBV30 and TRBJ1-5, reads SQTIHQWPATLVQPVGSPLSLECTVEGTSNPNLYWYRQAAGRGLQLLFYSVGIGQISSEVPQNLSASRPQDRQFILSSKKLLLSDSGFYLCAWSGQGQYSNQPQHFGDGTRLSIL.

This sequence joins TRBV11-2 and TRBJ2-5, with 9 positions matching TRBD1. The CDR3 loop spans 15 amino acids. Germline V gene lookup returns CDR1 SGHAT and CDR2 FQNNGV. The ends lost 1 base at V and 5 bases at J; junction bases unmatched: 5. CDR3 DNA sequence: TGTGCCAGCAGCTTAGGCACAGGGGGCTGGGAGACCCAGTACTTC. It specifies CASSLGTGGWETQYF. Using reference TRBV11-2 and TRBJ2-5 for the parts outside the CDR3, the full variable domain is EAGVAQSPRYKIIEKRQSVAFWCNPISGHATLYWYQQILGQGPKLLIQFQNNGVVDDSQLPKDRFSAERLKGVDSTLKIQPAKLEDSAVYLCASSLGTGGWETQYFGPGTRLLVL.

V gene TRBV6-5 combines with J gene TRBJ1-1; 7 bases line up with TRBD1. After removal of 4 bases from V and 2 bases from J, the junction contained 7 bases not matched to a gene. Germline CDR1 and CDR2: MNHEY and SVGAGI. The CDR3 contains 15 residues. CDR3: CASSLQGSGNTEAFF. In DNA form, the CDR3 reads TGTGCCAGCAGTTTACAGGGGTCGGGAAACACTGAAGCTTTCTTT.

The chain uses TRBV30 and TRBJ2-3; tentatively, D is TRBD1 or TRBD2 (7 bases each). The CDR3 totals 14 residues. From germline, CDR1 is GTSNPN and CDR2 SVGIG (reference sequence). Between the trimmed V and J ends, which lost 3 bases and 2 bases, there was a span of 12 bases. The CDR3 DNA sequence: TGTGCCTGGAGCCAGGGGGGGTACACAGATACGCAGTATTTT. Protein product: CAWSQGGYTDTQYF.

The chain couples TRBV6-1 to TRBJ2-7; D may correspond to TRBD1 or TRBD2 (7 bases each). The CDR3 has 14 residues. V lost 6 bases and J lost 2, with 14 bases in between. Germline CDR1 and CDR2: MNHNS and SASEGT. The CDR3: CASRAGDSTYEQYF. CDR3 DNA sequence: TGTGCCAGCAGGGCGGGGGACAGTACCTACGAGCAGTACTTC.

The chain couples TRBV4-2 to TRBJ2-7, with D maybe TRBD2 (5 bases). The CDR3 has 14 residues. Deletions cut 2 bases from V and 4 bases from J, with 12 bases between. The germline V gene encodes CDR1 LGHNA and CDR2 YNFKEQ. This CDR3 reads CASSQTLEAYEQYF. The CDR3 DNA is TGTGCCAGCAGCCAAACCTTGGAGGCATACGAGCAGTACTTC.

J is TRBJ1-3 and V is TRBV18, with D possibly matching TRBD1 (5 bases). CDR3 length: 18 amino acids. The V gene's germline CDR1 is KGHSH and CDR2 LQKENI. Trimming cost V 3 bases and J 0 bases, with 18 bases left between them. The CDR3 DNA reads as TGTGCCAGCTCACCCCGGACACCCGGAGATCCCTCTGGAAACACCATATATTTT. Residues: CASSPRTPGDPSGNTIYF.

This chain joins TRBV12-5 and TRBJ1-6, with D maybe TRBD1 (5 bases). V was pared by 5 bases and J by 2 bases, with 16 bases between. Germline V lookup: CDR1 LGHNT, CDR2 FRNRAP. The CDR3 extends over 17 amino acids. As DNA, the CDR3 is TGTGCTAGTGGTGTAGACAGTTTTTTCCCCTATAATTCACCCCTCCACTTT. Its translation is CASGVDSFFPYNSPLHF.

V is TRBV6-5 and J is TRBJ2-7, with D tentatively TRBD1 or TRBD2 (5 bases each). V was pared by 6 bases and J by 0 bases, with 15 bases between. Germline CDR1 and CDR2: MNHEY and SVGAGI. The CDR3 totals 15 residues. The CDR3 is CASSLRRDASYEQYF. CDR3 DNA: TGTGCCAGCAGCCTCCGCCGGGACGCCTCCTACGAGCAGTACTTC.

This clone was seen just once. The rearrangement links TRBV30 to TRBJ2-5; possibly TRBD1 or TRBD2 for D (6 bases each). V was clipped by 3 bases and J by 7 bases, with 12 bases between them. Germline V gene lookup returns CDR1 GTSNPN and CDR2 SVGIG (reference sequence). The CDR3 is made up of 12 amino acids. The CDR3 DNA follows: TGTGCCTGGAGCGGGGGCCCGGCGACCCAGTACTTC. Translating gives CAWSGGPATQYF.

This clone was picked up one time. The gene calls are TRBV9 and TRBJ2-1; 14 bases fit TRBD2. There are 17 residues in the CDR3. Germline CDR1 and CDR2: SGDLS and YYNGEE. Trimming took 0 bases from V and 7 from J; bases not matched to a gene: 6. In DNA, the CDR3 is TGTGCCAGCAGCGTAGCTTGGGGACTAGCGGGGGAAAATGAGCAGTTCTTC. Translation gives CASSVAWGLAGENEQFF.

The chain has TRBV28 and TRBJ2-7; D is unresolved. Trimming removed 3 bases from V and 2 bases from J, with 11 bases in between. The CDR3 contains 14 residues. Germline CDR1 MDHEN, CDR2 SYDVKM. The CDR3 reads CASSLPQVTYEQYF. DNA of the CDR3: TGTGCCAGCAGTTTGCCTCAGGTAACCTACGAGCAGTACTTC.

The chain carries TRBV29-1 and TRBJ2-5, with D perhaps TRBD1 (5 bases). Trimming cost V 3 bases and J 5 bases, with 13 bases left between them. The CDR3 is 13 amino acids. The germline V gene encodes CDR1 SQVTM and CDR2 ANQGSEA. In DNA, the CDR3 is TGCAGCGTTGATAAGTCAGGGCATGAGACCCAGTACTTC. Translation gives CSVDKSGHETQYF. Variable domain in full (rest from reference TRBV29-1 and TRBJ2-5): SAVISQKPSRDICQRGTSLTIQCQVDSQVTMMFWYRQQPGQSLTLIATANQGSEATYESGFVIDKFPISRPNLTFSTLTVSNMSPEDSSIYLCSVDKSGHETQYFGPGTRLLVL.

The rearrangement uses TRBV5-1 and TRBJ2-1; 10 bases are a match to TRBD2. The CDR3 extends over 17 amino acids. V dropped 0 bases and J dropped 4; count of bases not matched to a gene: 7. CDR1 SGHRS and CDR2 YFSETQ come from the germline V gene. In DNA, the CDR3 is TGCGCCAGCAGCTTGGGGTTGGAACTAGCGGGGTACAATGAGCAGTTCTTC. Translation: CASSLGLELAGYNEQFF.

The J gene is TRBJ2-4, the V gene TRBV30; D is perhaps TRBD1 (6 bases). Germline V gene data show CDR1 as GTSNPN and CDR2 as SVGIG (reference sequence). The CDR3 spans 11 residues. Trimming removed 2 bases at V and 8 bases at J, with 7 bases between. In DNA, the CDR3 is TGTGCCTGGAGTTGGACAGACATTCAGTACTTC. It translates to CAWSWTDIQYF.

The chain employs TRBV9 and TRBJ1-6; no firm D call. Germline CDR1 SGDLS, CDR2 YYNGEE. CDR3 length: 13 amino acids. With 4 bases removed from V and 12 bases from J, the gap between germline ends came to 14 bases. CDR3 residues: CASSPPFPGPLHF. In DNA, the CDR3 is TGTGCCAGCAGCCCTCCTTTCCCGGGACCCCTCCACTTT. Combining the CDR3 with reference TRBV9 and TRBJ1-6 gives the whole variable domain DSGVTQTPKHLITATGQRVTLRCSPRSGDLSVYWYQQSLDQGLQFLIQYYNGEERAKGNILERFSAQQFPDLHSELNLSSLELGDSALYFCASSPPFPGPLHFGNGTRLTVT.

Remarks on this clone: A much larger clone is a single base away; this may be a read error. Within the sample, other DNA sequences also encode this same CDR3. This rearrangement joins TRBV5-1 to TRBJ2-5, with D uncertain. CDR1 is SGHRS, CDR2 YFSETQ, per germline. The CDR3 length is 11 residues. Trimming stripped 3 bases from V and 3 bases from J, with 3 bases between. The CDR3 protein is CASSWEETQYF. DNA for the CDR3: TGCGCCAGCAGCTGGGAAGAGACCCAGTACTTC.

The chain carries TRBV27 and TRBJ1-1; the D is unclear. CDR3 size: 13 residues. Trimming left V 5 bases short and J 3 bases short, with 10 bases between. Per the germline V gene, CDR1 is MNHEY and CDR2 is SMNVEV (reference sequence). The CDR3 DNA is TGTGCCAGCAGTCCCAATCAGCACACTGAAGCTTTCTTT. The encoded protein is CASSPNQHTEAFF.

Notes on this clone: The same CDR3 arises from other DNA sequences in this sample as well. The chain couples TRBV11-2 to TRBJ2-3; no reliable D call. The CDR3 contains 11 residues. Germline V gene sequence: CDR1 SGHAT, CDR2 FQNNGV. Deletions cut 3 bases from V and 6 bases from J, with 4 bases between. Written as DNA, the CDR3 is TGTGCCAGCAGCTTGGGGGATACGCAGTATTTT. Translated: CASSLGDTQYF.

This clone was seen once. The gene calls are TRBV29-1 and TRBJ2-5; possible D gene TRBD2, 7 bases. The CDR3 is made up of 16 amino acids. V lost 6 bases and J 4 bases, leaving 24 bases between the germline ends. From germline, CDR1 is SQVTM and CDR2 ANQGSEA. The CDR3 DNA is TGCAGCGTACCAGGGGCCCGGACTAGTCCCACAGAGACCCAGTACTTC. Its protein is CSVPGARTSPTETQYF.

This clone has only a few counts. The chain uses TRBV11-3 and TRBJ2-7; 8 nucleotides agree with TRBD1. Germline CDR1 is SGHNT and CDR2 is YENEEA. The CDR3 consists of 18 residues. The V and J ends lost 5 bases and 2 bases, in that order; junction bases with no gene match: 17. CDR3: CASSVLPPGTGRPYEQYF. The CDR3 nucleotides read TGTGCCAGCAGCGTACTACCCCCCGGGACAGGACGGCCCTACGAGCAGTACTTC.

V and J are TRBV5-1 and TRBJ2-5, with D perhaps TRBD1 or TRBD2 (6 bases each). V lost 2 bases and J 2 bases, leaving 10 bases between the germline ends. From germline, CDR1 is SGHRS and CDR2 YFSETQ. The CDR3 has 14 amino acids. CDR3: CASSFRGAQETQYF. As DNA, the CDR3 is TGCGCCAGCAGCTTTAGGGGGGCGCAAGAGACCCAGTACTTC.

V gene TRBV5-1 combines with J gene TRBJ1-4; D is unclear. Germline loops: CDR1 SGHRS, CDR2 YFSETQ. Trimming stripped 0 bases from V and 5 bases from J, with 14 bases between. The CDR3 contains 16 residues. The CDR3 region has the DNA TGCGCCAGCAGCTTGGGTGTCGAAAGCTTAAATGAAAAACTGTTTTTT. It codes for CASSLGVESLNEKLFF. Looking up the rest from reference TRBV5-1 and TRBJ1-4 gives the full variable domain: KAGVTQTPRYLIKTRGQQVTLSCSPISGHRSVSWYQQTPGQGLQFLFEYFSETQRNKGNFPGRFSGRQFSNSRSEMNVSTLELGDSALYLCASSLGVESLNEKLFFGSGTQLSVL.

A single count supports this clone. The chain carries TRBV10-3 and TRBJ1-1; D is uncertain. Germline V gene lookup returns CDR1 ENHRY and CDR2 SYGVKD. The CDR3 runs 13 residues. V was cut by 4 bases and J by 1 base, with 7 bases left in between. In DNA, the CDR3 is TGTGCCATCAGTGCTCAGACGAACACTGAAGCTTTCTTT. Encoded protein: CAISAQTNTEAFF.

The chain links TRBV29-1 to TRBJ1-6; the D gene is possibly TRBD1 (6 bases). V was trimmed by 7 bases and J by 7 bases, leaving 23 bases between them. This CDR3 is 16 amino acids long. Germline CDR1 is SQVTM and CDR2 is ANQGSEA. The CDR3 loop is CSACTQGLRGNSPLHF. The CDR3 nucleotides read TGCAGCGCCTGTACCCAGGGGCTGAGGGGAAATTCACCCCTCCACTTT.

The chain is built from TRBV6-5 and TRBJ1-3, with TRBD1 matching 11 bases. The CDR3 runs 13 residues. Germline assignment: CDR1 MNHEY and CDR2 SVGAGI. V lost 8 bases, J lost 6 bases, and 3 bases stayed unmatched. CDR3 residues: CASADRGLNTIYF. CDR3 sequence (DNA): TGTGCCAGCGCGGACAGGGGGCTAAACACCATATATTTT.

CDR3 amino acids: CASSQPPTGIYEQYF. CDR3 coding DNA: TGTGCCAGCAGCCAACCACCAACAGGGATCTACGAGCAGTACTTC. The gene calls are TRBV7-2 and TRBJ2-7, with TRBD1 as a possible D gene (6 bases). The germline V gene has CDR1 SGHTA and CDR2 FQGNSA. The CDR3 runs to 15 residues. Trimming removed 5 bases at V and 3 bases at J, with 17 bases between.